This T cell receptor (beta chain) was sequenced in a study of neurological immune-mediated disorders. General study points: Across subjects, expanded clones had no CDR3 amino acid sequences in common, pointing to private repertoires in all groups.

On this clonotype: Its antigen is still unknown.

TCRdb recomputed calls from the 5' RACE reads with MiXCR, one row per CDR3 protein. This table holds fewer than 85,000 distinct CDR3 sequences, roughly 15% found once. The CDR3 is 15 residues long. Germline V gene sequence: CDR1 DFQATT, CDR2 SNEGSKA (reference sequence). With 8 bases clipped from V and 7 bases from J, the junction kept 17 bases outside the gene matches. The TCR sequence derives from a woman in her 40s in good health. The specimen sequenced was PBMCs. The genes are TRBV20-1 and TRBJ2-3; 8 bases fit TRBD2. The CDR3 bases are TGCAGTACCTCCAGGGCGGGAGGAAGGGAAAATACGCAGTATTTT. It encodes CSTSRAGGRENTQYF.